This record covers a single TCR beta chain. These data are taken from a study of CD8 T cells in Susac syndrome. Trimming removed 5 bases from V and 0 bases from J, with 8 bases in between. Germline V gene data show CDR1 as MDHEN and CDR2 as SYDVKM. The CDR3 spans 14 residues. CD8+ and CD4+ blood T cells underwent TCR beta sequencing. Patients with Susac syndrome showed fulfilment of recently defined diagnostic criteria for definite or probable disease. In contrast to the negatively isolated CD8+ and CD4+ T cells, TEMRA cells were FACS-enriched. RNA in amounts of 0.5 to 1 ug was reverse transcribed with random hexamers. An immunoSEQ multiplex PCR generated amplified TCR beta CDR3 products spanning 54 Vbeta and 13 Jbeta. One entry per CDR3 protein results from TCRdb running MiXCR on the immunoSEQ multiplex PCR reads. The repertoire holds tens of thousands of distinct CDR3 sequences, with about 92% as singletons.

Material: CD4+ T cells from PBMCs. This sequence originates from a human donor with Susac syndrome. This chain joins TRBV28 and TRBJ2-4; D assignment may be TRBD1 or TRBD2 (6 bases each). The CDR3 spells CASSEGGAKNIQYF. The CDR3 DNA reads as TGTGCCAGCAGTGAGGGGGGAGCCAAAAACATTCAGTACTTC.